This TCR beta chain was identified during a study of cytomegalovirus exposure and HLA in healthy donors. Overall study: Genotyping of roughly 400 donors showed that about 84% belonged to the Caucasian-associated ancestry cluster. Overall study results and limits: Earlier analysis yielded a pattern in which most TCR beta V segments were productive about 90% or about 30% of the time.

Germline V gene sequence: CDR1 LGHNA, CDR2 YNFKEQ. V was pared by 1 base and J by 5 bases, with 11 bases between. The CDR3 consists of 14 residues. Primers: 60 Vbeta forward and 13 Jbeta reverse. The protocol was immunoSEQ multiplex PCR, while the TCRdb copy is restricted to in-frame clones and leaves out a portion. This table has roughly 190,000 clones, about 90% appearing once. Of note for this clone: The antigen is unknown.

The receptor was isolated from a man aged 25-45 years in good health and CMV-seronegative. This sequence joins TRBV4-2 and TRBJ2-5; D uncertain. The sequencing input was PBMCs. CDR3 residues: CASSQGRTGETQYF. The CDR3, as DNA: TGTGCCAGCAGCCAAGGAAGAACCGGGGAGACCCAGTACTTC.